This TCR beta chain was captured by sequencing in a study of CD8 T cells in ankylosing spondylitis. This clonotype was counted ten times or more. Antigen specificity is unknown. Broader study findings: What seemed typical of ankylosing spondylitis blood was a TCR beta motif built from about 8 highly homologous variants. The authors reported significant enrichment of disease-linked clones in matched ankylosing spondylitis synovial fluid.

Germline V CDR1 and CDR2: LGHDT, YNNKEL (reference sequence). Trimming stripped 3 bases from V and 3 bases from J, with 12 bases between. This CDR3 is built from 15 residues. In making TCR beta libraries, quantitative 5'-RACE with molecular barcodes was used. Via MiXCR, TCRdb re-called the 5' RACE reads, giving one row per CDR3 protein. In the table there are about 220,000 distinct CDR3 sequences, roughly a tenth of which are singletons. The gene calls are TRBV3-1 and TRBJ2-1, with D perhaps given as TRBD1 or TRBD2 (7 bases each). The sequence derives from a male donor with ankylosing spondylitis or in good health (not recorded which). Sequencing input: blood, either unsorted or a sorted T cell fraction (not recorded which). DNA of the CDR3: TGTGCCAGCAGCCAGTCAGGGGGGGTCTACAATGAGCAGTTCTTC. It yields the protein CASSQSGGVYNEQFF.